Listed below are T cell receptor beta chains from one sample, sequenced in a study of T-cell memory formation after mild COVID-19. TCRdb reprocessed the 5' RACE reads with MiXCR, giving one entry per CDR3 protein. The top ten clones hold roughly a third of a sample with under 90,000 distinct CDR3 sequences, about 15% of them seen once. The sample was PBMCs or a T cell subset sorted from them (not recorded which). These TCRs come from an adult woman who had mild COVID-19 (a few samples of this study predate the infection). Cell type and time point are not known. Both conserved end residues are part of each CDR3. The D gene is left open where the match is weak. For some rows the clone size is stated as once, few or many, or as a class when expanded; others skip it.

J: TRBJ1-1; V: TRBV2; size: few; D: TRBD1; DNA: TGTGCCAGCAGTGAAATCGCCGGGACAGGGGCCAACACTGAAGCTTTCTTT; CDR3: CASSEIAGTGANTEAFF
J: TRBJ1-2; V: TRBV5-6; size: few; D: .; DNA: TGTGCCAGCAGCTTGGTGAGCCAGGGATTCGGCTACACCTTC; CDR3: CASSLVSQGFGYTF
J: TRBJ2-7; V: TRBV7-9; size: many; D: .; DNA: TGTGCCAGCAGCTTAGGAGGGGCCGCCTACGAGCAGTACTTC; CDR3: CASSLGGAAYEQYF
J: TRBJ2-6; V: TRBV7-6; size: .; D: .; DNA: TGTGCCAGCAGCTTAGTCCAAAGCTCTGGGGCCAACGTCCTGACTTTC; CDR3: CASSLVQSSGANVLTF
J: TRBJ2-7; V: TRBV25-1; size: .; D: TRBD1; DNA: TGTGCCATCTCGCCGGGACAGGGGGTCCACGAGCAGTACTTC; CDR3: CAISPGQGVHEQYF
J: TRBJ2-7; V: TRBV7-9; size: few; D: .; DNA: TGTGCCAGCAGCCCCGGGACCCTAAGGGTCTACGAGCAGTACTTC; CDR3: CASSPGTLRVYEQYF
J: TRBJ2-3; V: TRBV5-1; size: few; D: .; DNA: TGCGCCAGCAGCGGAGGGGACCGAGAAAAGAACACAGATACGCAGTATTTT; CDR3: CASSGGDREKNTDTQYF
J: TRBJ2-1; V: TRBV12-3/TRBV12-4; size: few; D: .; DNA: TGTGCCAGCAGTTTGTTTAGCCCCGAGGGGTCCTACAATGAGCAGTTCTTC; CDR3: CASSLFSPEGSYNEQFF
J: TRBJ2-1; V: TRBV15; size: few; D: TRBD2; DNA: TGTGCCACCAGCAGAGATCACGCTAGCGGCGATGAGCAGTTCTTC; CDR3: CATSRDHASGDEQFF
J: TRBJ2-1; V: TRBV20-1; size: .; D: .; DNA: TGCAGTGCTAGAGATCTTCAGGCTAACTACAATGAGCAGTTCTTC; CDR3: CSARDLQANYNEQFF
J: TRBJ2-1; V: TRBV27; size: few; D: TRBD2; DNA: TGTGCCAGCAGTTTGGGGCTAGCGGGAGGGTCGAACAATGAGCAGTTCTTC; CDR3: CASSLGLAGGSNNEQFF
J: TRBJ2-1; V: TRBV7-9; size: .; D: .; DNA: TGTGCCAGCGGTGGCGCTACCTGGTTGAGCTCCTACAATGAGCAGTTCTTC; CDR3: CASGGATWLSSYNEQFF
J: TRBJ2-7; V: TRBV7-9; size: few; D: .; DNA: TGTGCCAGCAGCTCCGCGGCGGGGAAGTACGAGCAGTACTTC; CDR3: CASSSAAGKYEQYF
J: TRBJ1-1; V: TRBV4-1; size: few; D: .; DNA: TGCGCCAGCAGCCAAGTGGGAGGAAAGACGGGGGGTCGAGAAGCTTTCTTT; CDR3: CASSQVGGKTGGREAFF
J: TRBJ1-1; V: TRBV11-2; size: .; D: TRBD1; DNA: TGTGCCAGCAGCTTAGGGGGGACAGGGCCTATGAACACTGAAGCTTTCTTT; CDR3: CASSLGGTGPMNTEAFF
J: TRBJ2-3; V: TRBV2; size: few; D: TRBD1; DNA: TGTGCCAGCAGTGACCCGTCGGGGACAGGGAAGGGGACAGATACGCAGTATTTT; CDR3: CASSDPSGTGKGTDTQYF
J: TRBJ1-5; V: TRBV7-8; size: many; D: .; DNA: TGTGCCAGCAGCCCAGACGGGTCGGGCAATCAGCCCCAGCATTTT; CDR3: CASSPDGSGNQPQHF
J: TRBJ2-3; V: TRBV12-3/TRBV12-4; size: .; D: .; DNA: TGTGCCAGCAGCACCCGTGGAGGGGGTACAGATACGCAGTATTTT; CDR3: CASSTRGGGTDTQYF
J: TRBJ2-2; V: TRBV12-3/TRBV12-4; size: many; D: .; DNA: TGTGCCAGCAGCCAAGACGGCGGGGAGCTGTTTTTT; CDR3: CASSQDGGELFF
J: TRBJ2-3; V: TRBV7-3; size: .; D: .; DNA: TGTGCCAGCAGCCCACTCGCCGGAGATACGCAGTATTTT; CDR3: CASSPLAGDTQYF
J: TRBJ2-4; V: TRBV7-9; size: few; D: TRBD2; DNA: TGTGCCAGCAGCTTAACTAGCGGGGGGGCCGCTACAAACATTCAGTACTTC; CDR3: CASSLTSGGAATNIQYF
J: TRBJ2-3; V: TRBV24-1; size: .; D: .; DNA: TGTGCCACCAGTGATGCTCCCCGACGAGGCAGCACAGATACGCAGTATTTT; CDR3: CATSDAPRRGSTDTQYF
J: TRBJ2-6; V: TRBV4-3; size: .; D: TRBD1; DNA: TGCGCCAGCAGCCAAGGGACAGGTGGTCTTGTGGGGGCCAACGTCCTGACTTTC; CDR3: CASSQGTGGLVGANVLTF
J: TRBJ2-2; V: TRBV12-3/TRBV12-4; size: .; D: .; DNA: TGTGCCAGCAGTTTAGCCCCCCTAGTCTCCGGGGAGCTGTTTTTT; CDR3: CASSLAPLVSGELFF
J: TRBJ2-1; V: TRBV15; size: .; D: .; DNA: TGTGCCACCCGGGACGAACCTCAGATGGCTGAGCAGTTCTTC; CDR3: CATRDEPQMAEQFF
J: TRBJ2-2; V: TRBV4-1; size: many; D: TRBD1; DNA: TGCGCCAGCAGCCAATCCGGGCAGGGGGCCACCGGGGAGCTGTTTTTT; CDR3: CASSQSGQGATGELFF
J: TRBJ2-7; V: TRBV4-1; size: many; D: .; DNA: TGCGCCAGCAGCCAATCTTGGGGCGGAAACTACGAGCAGTACTTC; CDR3: CASSQSWGGNYEQYF
J: TRBJ2-7; V: TRBV12-3/TRBV12-4; size: .; D: .; DNA: TGTGCCAGCAGTTTCCGGGGCCCCCTATGGGAGCAGTACTTC; CDR3: CASSFRGPLWEQYF
J: TRBJ1-2; V: TRBV6-5; size: .; D: .; DNA: TGTGCCAGCAGTTACATTCAGACAGGCAGGACTAACTATGGCTACACCTTC; CDR3: CASSYIQTGRTNYGYTF
J: TRBJ2-7; V: TRBV2; size: .; D: TRBD1; DNA: TGTGCCAGCAGCGAGGGACAGGGCGGGTACGAGCAGTACTTC; CDR3: CASSEGQGGYEQYF
J: TRBJ2-6; V: TRBV5-6; size: few; D: TRBD2; DNA: TGTGCCAGCAGCTTGGGCGGGAGCTCTGGGGCCAACGTCCTGACTTTC; CDR3: CASSLGGSSGANVLTF
J: TRBJ2-7; V: TRBV6-2/TRBV6-3; size: .; D: .; DNA: TGTGCCAGCAGTTACTTGCCGTACGAGCAGTACTTC; CDR3: CASSYLPYEQYF
J: TRBJ1-2; V: TRBV27; size: .; D: TRBD1; DNA: TGTGCCAGCAGTTTGTACTCGACAGGGTCGATTATCTATGGCTACACCTTC; CDR3: CASSLYSTGSIIYGYTF
J: TRBJ2-2; V: TRBV11-2; size: .; D: .; DNA: TGTGCCAGCAGCTTAGGTTACACCGGGGAGCTGTTTTTT; CDR3: CASSLGYTGELFF
J: TRBJ2-3; V: TRBV2; size: .; D: .; DNA: TGTGCCAGGACCTCTATTTGGTCGAGGGACGGCACAGATACGCAGTATTTT; CDR3: CARTSIWSRDGTDTQYF
J: TRBJ2-5; V: TRBV7-2; size: .; D: .; DNA: TGTGCCAGCAGCTTAGGGCTAGATCAGACCCAGTACTTC; CDR3: CASSLGLDQTQYF
J: TRBJ2-2; V: TRBV19; size: few; D: TRBD1; DNA: TGTGCCAGTAGTATAGGGACAGGGAACACCGGGGAGCTGTTTTTT; CDR3: CASSIGTGNTGELFF
J: TRBJ2-1; V: TRBV29-1; size: few; D: TRBD1; DNA: TGCAGCGTTGACCTGACAGGGACCAATGAGCAGTTCTTC; CDR3: CSVDLTGTNEQFF
J: TRBJ2-1; V: TRBV7-3; size: few; D: .; DNA: TGTGCCAGCAGCTTAATTCTGCAGGCCTACAATGAGCAGTTCTTC; CDR3: CASSLILQAYNEQFF
J: TRBJ2-3; V: TRBV4-3; size: few; D: .; DNA: TGCGCCAGCAGCCAAGATGAGACAGGCCACTCAGCGGATACGCAGTATTTT; CDR3: CASSQDETGHSADTQYF
J: TRBJ2-2; V: TRBV7-8; size: few; D: .; DNA: TGTGCCAGCAGCTTCAATGCGCGGAACACCGGGGAGCTGTTTTTT; CDR3: CASSFNARNTGELFF
J: TRBJ2-1; V: TRBV7-9; size: few; D: .; DNA: TGTGCCAGCAGCTTAGGGATTTGGGGCCCGGGGTCCTACAATGAGCAGTTCTTC; CDR3: CASSLGIWGPGSYNEQFF
J: TRBJ2-7; V: TRBV15; size: few; D: .; DNA: TGTGCCACCAGCAGAGCTGGTTACGAGCAGTACTTC; CDR3: CATSRAGYEQYF
J: TRBJ2-1; V: TRBV27; size: .; D: .; DNA: TGTGCCAGCAGTTTGGGGACACCGTCCTACAATGAGCAGTTCTTC; CDR3: CASSLGTPSYNEQFF
J: TRBJ1-2; V: TRBV6-2/TRBV6-3; size: few; D: .; DNA: TGTGCCAGCAGTTACGGGGACACGAACTATGGCTACACCTTC; CDR3: CASSYGDTNYGYTF
J: TRBJ2-3; V: TRBV7-9; size: .; D: .; DNA: TGTGCCAGCAGCTTCGATGGGGAACTGGATACGCAGTATTTT; CDR3: CASSFDGELDTQYF
J: TRBJ1-1; V: TRBV12-3/TRBV12-4; size: .; D: TRBD1; DNA: TGTGCCAGCAATGTCTGGGGACAGGGGAACACTGAAGCTTTCTTT; CDR3: CASNVWGQGNTEAFF
J: TRBJ2-7; V: TRBV3-1; size: .; D: .; DNA: TGTGCCAGCAGCCGCCGGGAGAACCCCTACGAGCAGTACTTC; CDR3: CASSRRENPYEQYF
J: TRBJ2-7; V: TRBV5-5; size: few; D: TRBD1; DNA: TGTGCCAGCAGCCCGTGGACAGGGACCGAGCAGTACTTC; CDR3: CASSPWTGTEQYF
J: TRBJ2-3; V: TRBV20-1; size: medium-sized; D: TRBD2; DNA: TGCAGTGCTAGAGATCTCAGGCGGGGGGAGGCAGATACGCAGTATTTT; CDR3: CSARDLRRGEADTQYF
J: TRBJ2-7; V: TRBV19; size: few; D: .; DNA: TGTGCGAGGGGAGTGGCGGGGGCGTACGAGCAGTACTTC; CDR3: CARGVAGAYEQYF
J: TRBJ2-7; V: TRBV4-3; size: few; D: TRBD1; DNA: TGCGCCAGCAGCCAAGCTCTCGGACAGGGTCGGGACGAGCAGTACTTC; CDR3: CASSQALGQGRDEQYF